Following are 9 T cell receptor beta chains from one sample sequenced in a study of T cells in Graves' hyperthyroidism and ophthalmopathy. Amplification targeted TCR beta CDR3 regions from RNA transcripts. Primed by the HTBI set, a first-round RT-PCR was run on the TCR CDR3. TCRdb re-called the multiplex PCR reads with MiXCR, one entry per CDR3 protein. The data show 550,000 to 800,000 distinct CDR3 sequences, around 17% seen once. The sample comprised blood. These receptors came from a man aged 18 to 30 with Graves' hyperthyroidism.

There are a few counts of this clonotype. One end of the junction varies from germline; a read error may be responsible. The chain has TRBV9 and TRBJ1-1; D gene unclear. The CDR3 spans 14 residues. Germline V gene data show CDR1 as SGDLS and CDR2 as YYNGEE. CDR3 sequence reads: CTSSVGLMNTEAFF. CDR3 nucleotides: TGTACCAGCAGCGTAGGGTTAATGAACACTGAAGCTTTCTTT.

The chain recombines TRBV2 with TRBJ1-5, with TRBD1 as a possible D gene (6 bases). With 5 bases removed from V and 7 bases from J, the gap between germline ends came to 15 bases. Germline CDR1 SNHLY, CDR2 FYNNEI. The CDR3 is made up of 14 amino acids. The CDR3 sequence is CASSRQGSGQPQHF. CDR3 coding DNA: TGTGCCAGCAGTCGGCAGGGGAGCGGGCAGCCCCAGCATTTT. The entire variable domain, with the rest obtained from reference TRBV2 and TRBJ1-5, is as follows: EPEVTQTPSHQVTQMGQEVILRCVPISNHLYFYWYRQILGQKVEFLVSFYNNEISEKSEIFDDQFSVERPDGSNFTLKIRSTKLEDSAMYFCASSRQGSGQPQHFGDGTRLSIL.

This clonotype was recorded at least ten times. V usage is TRBV12-3 or TRBV12-4 and J usage is TRBJ2-7; D remains ambiguous. V lost 5 bases, J lost 3 bases, and 5 bases lay in between. The CDR3 consists of 11 residues. The CDR3 DNA follows: TGTGCCAGCAGTGGCCGCTACGAGCAGTACTTC. Its protein product is CASSGRYEQYF.

This clonotype was found many times. CDR3: CASSLLAGSYNEQFF. The DNA of the CDR3 is TGTGCCAGCAGTTTATTGGCGGGGTCCTACAATGAGCAGTTCTTC. This chain joins TRBV28 and TRBJ2-1; maybe TRBD2 (6 bases). Trimming cost V 1 base and J 1 base, with 8 bases left between them. Germline CDR1 is MDHEN and CDR2 is SYDVKM. CDR3 length equals 15 residues.

This sequence joins TRBV9 and TRBJ2-1; 13 bases agree with TRBD2. The length of the CDR3 is 20 residues. V lost 0 bases and J lost 2; bases outside the gene matches: 11. Germline V CDR1 and CDR2: SGDLS, YYNGEE. CDR3 coding DNA: TGTGCCAGCAGCGTAGTCCCACTAGCGGGAGGGCCCGTGGCCTACAATGAGCAGTTCTTC. This gives the protein CASSVVPLAGGPVAYNEQFF. Looking up the rest from reference TRBV9 and TRBJ2-1 gives the full variable domain: DSGVTQTPKHLITATGQRVTLRCSPRSGDLSVYWYQQSLDQGLQFLIQYYNGEERAKGNILERFSAQQFPDLHSELNLSSLELGDSALYFCASSVVPLAGGPVAYNEQFFGPGTRLTVL.

The table lists this clonotype with many counts. This chain connects TRBV20-1 to TRBJ1-1; 8 bases are a match to TRBD1. The germline V gene has CDR1 DFQATT and CDR2 SNEGSKA (reference sequence). With V trimmed by 5 bases and J by 4 bases, 6 bases remained unmatched. The CDR3 runs 13 residues. CDR3 nucleotide sequence: TGCAGTGCTTGGACAGGGAGGAGCACTGAAGCTTTCTTT. Protein product: CSAWTGRSTEAFF.

Ten or more counts support this clonotype. The CDR3 nucleotides read TGTGCCAGCAGCTTACCAGCCTACAATGAGCAGTTCTTC. Its protein product is CASSLPAYNEQFF. The V call is TRBV7-2, the J call TRBJ2-1; D uncertain. V shed 2 bases and J shed 2 bases, with 4 bases lying between them. Germline loops: CDR1 SGHTA, CDR2 FQGNSA. CDR3 length: 13 residues.

The gene calls are TRBV20-1 and TRBJ2-7; 11 nucleotides align to TRBD1. CDR3 length equals 15 residues. V lost 6 bases and J lost 3; bases outside the gene matches: 10. Per germline, CDR1 DFQATT and CDR2 SNEGSKA (reference sequence). The CDR3, as DNA: TGCAGTGCGAGGATCCCGGGACAGGGGGACTACGAGCAGTACTTC. This encodes CSARIPGQGDYEQYF.

Comments on this clonotype: A much larger clone differs from this one at a single base, so this may be a read error. The CDR3 region has the DNA TGTGCCAGCAGTGAAGCTGTTTGGTCGGCCCCCCACTTT. Protein: CASSEAVWSAPHF. The chain joins TRBV2 to TRBJ1-6; D gene uncertain. The CDR3 is made up of 13 amino acids. Germline CDR1 SNHLY, CDR2 FYNNEI. Trimming left V 0 bases short and J 18 bases short, with 15 bases between.